The present T cell receptor (beta chain) was sequenced within a study of follicular helper T cells after annual influenza vaccination. At the level of the study: For some subjects, blood spans the 2013-2014, 2014-2015 and 2015-2016 annual vaccinations.

As to time point: 2014-2015 season, pre-vaccination. Blood volume per time point ranged from about 35 to 100 mL. This clone was counted only a few times. Its antigen is unidentified. The study, taken as a whole, reports: ICOS+CD38+ cTfh clonality change tracked circulating plasmablast frequency change. Rare clonotypes were missed; only 10-20% of cells gave TCRB.

V lost 6 bases, J lost 3 bases, and 9 bases lay in between. Germline lookup yields CDR1 WSHSY and CDR2 SAAADI. CDR3 length: 12 residues. Some clones are missing from TCRdb's copy, which holds only in-frame ones; the method was immunoSEQ multiplex PCR. This sample has over 8,000 clones, with about 80% found just once. The rearrangement links TRBV10-2 to TRBJ2-7; D is possibly TRBD2 (5 bases). The clonotype comes from an adult who received the influenza vaccine. Sequencing was performed on CXCR5+ CD38- circulating T follicular helper cells from blood, taken on the day of influenza vaccination. The sample's subset: circulating Tfh, non-naive CD4+CXCR5+PD-1+ (ICOS+CD38+ or ICOS-CD38-). The CDR3 protein is CASSPGDYEQYF. The CDR3 DNA follows: TGCGCCAGCAGCCCCGGGGACTACGAGCAGTACTTC.